The 8 T cell receptor beta chains below all came from one sample that was sequenced in a study of CD8+CD57+ T cells in acquired aplastic anemia. TCR beta VDJ and CDR3 profiling used genomic DNA as template. TCRdb fed the reads into MiXCR, producing one record per CDR3 protein. The sample carries about 160,000 distinct CDR3 sequences, 45% to 55% recorded once. Whoever was chosen for sequencing had shown CD8+CD57+ cell expansion by flow cytometry. Sequencing was carried out using sorted CD4+, CD8+, or CD8+CD57+ T cells (not recorded which) from PBMCs. These TCRs come from a human donor with aplastic anemia.

The chain employs TRBV14 and TRBJ2-7, with 8 nucleotides matching TRBD1. Looked up from germline, CDR1 is SGHDN and CDR2 is FVKESK. This CDR3 is built from 18 residues. Trimming cost V 0 bases and J 2 bases; bases outside gene matches: 12. CDR3 nucleotide sequence: TGTGCCAGCAGCCAAGATCCCGGACAGGGCCATTCAACCTACGAGCAGTACTTC. This codes for CASSQDPGQGHSTYEQYF.

The chain couples TRBV24-1 to TRBJ1-4; 7 bases fit TRBD1. J was trimmed by 5 bases and V by 2 bases; bases with no gene match: 1. Germline loops: CDR1 KGHDR, CDR2 SFDVKD. The CDR3 has 14 residues. The CDR3 coding sequence is TGTGCCACCAGTGATTCGACAGGGAATGAAAAACTGTTTTTT. Protein: CATSDSTGNEKLFF.

This clonotype was seen at least ten times. The chain employs TRBV19 and TRBJ2-7; D remains ambiguous. Per the germline V gene, CDR1 is LNHDA and CDR2 is SQIVND (reference sequence). The ends were cut back, 4 bases at V and 2 bases at J, with 9 bases in the middle. This CDR3 comprises 13 residues. CDR3 sequence: CASSRTATYEQYF. The DNA of the CDR3 is TGTGCCAGTAGTAGGACGGCTACCTACGAGCAGTACTTC.

In its sample, this clonotype was seen a few times. This chain uses TRBV9 with TRBJ2-1; the match to TRBD2 covers 14 bases. V dropped 0 bases and J dropped 12; count of bases not matched to a gene: 17. The CDR3 is 19 amino acids. CDR1 SGDLS and CDR2 YYNGEE come from the germline V gene. The CDR3 coding sequence is TGTGCCAGCAGCGTAGTGGGGGTAATCCTGGGACTAGCGGGAGTAGGGCAGTTCTTC. This gives the protein CASSVVGVILGLAGVGQFF.

This clonotype was recorded only once. A read error may explain this, as a much larger clone is one base away. The chain employs TRBV6-1 and TRBJ1-5; unclear D gene. This CDR3 comprises 12 residues. The germline V gene encodes CDR1 MNHNS and CDR2 SASEGT. Trimming cost V 8 bases and J 10 bases, with 15 bases left between them. The CDR3 is CASAKDWGPQHF. The CDR3 nucleotides are TGTGCCAGCGCCAAAGATTGGGGACCCCAGCATTTT.

With regard to this clonotype: Germline is not matched at one junction end, which may reflect a read error. The chain recombines TRBV5-1 with TRBJ2-2; 7 positions match TRBD2. The CDR3 has 15 amino acids. Per germline, CDR1 SGHRS and CDR2 YFSETQ. CDR3 DNA: TGCGCCGGCAGCCTAGCGGAAACGAACACCGGGGAGCTGTTTTTT. Translated: CAGSLAETNTGELFF.

The V call is TRBV19, the J call TRBJ1-1; D gene uncertain. CDR3 size: 12 residues. The germline V and J ends were trimmed by 7 bases and 1 base, with 7 bases remaining between them. Germline CDR1 LNHDA, CDR2 SQIVND (reference sequence). CDR3 amino acids: CASIAGNTEAFF. DNA for the CDR3: TGTGCCAGTATCGCGGGGAACACTGAAGCTTTCTTT.

This clonotype appeared once. This CDR3 is CASSLDQGGYYGYTF. DNA for the CDR3: TGCGCCAGCAGCTTGGATCAGGGCGGATACTATGGCTACACCTTC. The chain combines TRBV5-1 with TRBJ1-2; D is perhaps TRBD1 (5 bases). CDR3 length: 15 residues. CDR1 and CDR2 from the germline V gene are SGHRS and YFSETQ. V dropped 0 bases and J dropped 3 bases, with 12 bases sitting between them.